Presented here are 28 T cell receptor beta chains from one specimen sequenced in a study of blood T cell repertoires in COVID-19. The assay was immunoSEQ multiplex PCR, and TCRdb's table has in-frame clones only and misses some. The table shows 250,000 to 400,000 clones, with about 90% occurring only once. The sample comprised peripheral blood. The receptors were sampled from a woman aged 25 to 39 with COVID-19, enrolled during active disease.

The rearrangement links TRBV7-9 to TRBJ2-2, with a weak D call TRBD2 (6 bases). The V end lost 8 bases, the J end lost 3 bases, and 25 bases lay between the germline ends. The CDR3 consists of 18 residues. Per the germline V gene, CDR1 is SEHNR and CDR2 is FQNEAQ (reference sequence). CDR3 protein: CASVPRGREEGHTGELFF. DNA of the CDR3: TGTGCCAGCGTACCACGTGGCAGGGAGGAAGGGCACACCGGGGAGCTGTTTTTT.

This rearrangement joins TRBV7-3 to TRBJ2-1; 8 bases agree with TRBD1. The germline V gene has CDR1 SGHTA and CDR2 FQGTGA. Trimming at V came to 5 bases and at J to 6 bases, leaving 3 bases not matched to a gene. The CDR3 is 13 amino acids. CDR3 region: CASSRTGFNEQFF. CDR3 nucleotides: TGTGCCAGCAGCCGGACAGGGTTCAATGAGCAGTTCTTC.

This chain uses TRBV7-3 with TRBJ1-5; 7 bases are a match to TRBD1. Germline-derived CDR1 and CDR2 are SGHTA and FQGTGA. The J segment lost 5 bases and the V segment lost 2 bases, leaving 0 bases of the junction unmatched. The CDR3 runs to 13 residues. CDR3 DNA sequence: TGTGCCAGCAGCTTACAGGGGGATCAGCCCCAGCATTTT. Translating it yields CASSLQGDQPQHF.

This sequence joins TRBV11-2 and TRBJ1-3, with TRBD1 as a possible D gene (5 bases). V lost 5 bases, J lost 0 bases, and 11 bases lay in between. CDR1 is SGHAT and CDR2 is FQNNGV in the germline V gene. The CDR3 is 15 amino acids. The CDR3 nucleotides read TGTGCCAGCAGCATCTCAGGGTTCTCTGGAAACACCATATATTTT. This encodes CASSISGFSGNTIYF.

V gene TRBV5-1 combines with J gene TRBJ2-7; 7 nucleotides align to TRBD1. The CDR3 is made up of 13 amino acids. After removal of 3 bases from V and 6 bases from J, the junction contained 6 bases not matched to a gene. The germline V gene has CDR1 SGHRS and CDR2 YFSETQ. The CDR3, as DNA: TGCGCCAGCAGCTGGGACAGTGCTGGCGAGCAGTACTTC. Residues: CASSWDSAGEQYF.

The chain links TRBV11-1 to TRBJ1-2, with 9 bases aligning to TRBD1. Trimming cost V 0 bases and J 5 bases; bases outside gene matches: 4. The CDR3 is 15 residues long. The germline gives CDR1 SGHAT, CDR2 FQDESV (reference sequence). CDR3 in DNA: TGTGCCAGCAGCTTAGCCCCGACAGGGGGGTATGGCTACACCTTC. Amino acid sequence: CASSLAPTGGYGYTF. The full variable domain, its missing parts supplied by reference TRBV11-1 and TRBJ1-2, is EAEVAQSPRYKITEKSQAVAFWCDPISGHATLYWYRQILGQGPELLVQFQDESVVDDSQLPKDRFSAERLKGVDSTLKIQPAELGDSAMYLCASSLAPTGGYGYTFGSGTRLTVV.

The J gene is TRBJ2-6, the V gene TRBV30; no definite D call. This CDR3 region has 16 residues. Trimming shortened V by 0 bases and J by 1 base, and 10 bases separated the two germline ends. Germline assignment: CDR1 GTSNPN and CDR2 SVGIG (reference sequence). CDR3 nucleotides: TGTGCCTGGAGTGTACCCCAGGTTTCTGGGGCCAACGTCCTGACTTTC. This gives the protein CAWSVPQVSGANVLTF.

V and J are TRBV11-2 and TRBJ2-7; maybe TRBD2 (6 bases). Trimming pared 4 bases from V and 5 bases from J, leaving 15 bases between. Looked up from germline, CDR1 is SGHAT and CDR2 is FQNNGV. The CDR3 consists of 14 residues. The CDR3 DNA reads TGTGCCAGCAGCTGGGACCGCGGGGCCCACGAGCAGTACTTC. Translating gives CASSWDRGAHEQYF.

The genes are TRBV29-1 and TRBJ2-5; 12 positions match TRBD2. CDR1 SQVTM and CDR2 ANQGSEA come from the germline V gene. CDR3 length: 13 amino acids. Trimming removed 6 bases from V and 5 bases from J; junction bases left unmatched: 4. CDR3 DNA sequence: TGCAGCGTCCGGACTAGCGGGGTGGAGACCCAGTACTTC. Translation: CSVRTSGVETQYF.

The rearrangement links TRBV7-9 to TRBJ2-1; TRBD1 might be the D (6 bases). The germline V gene has CDR1 SEHNR and CDR2 FQNEAQ (reference sequence). V was trimmed by 6 bases and J by 4 bases, leaving 16 bases between them. The length of the CDR3 is 15 residues. The CDR3 loop is CASRPWGRDYNEQFF. The DNA for the CDR3 is TGTGCCAGCAGGCCATGGGGGCGAGATTACAATGAGCAGTTCTTC.

J is TRBJ1-4 and V is TRBV29-1; possibly TRBD1 for D (6 bases). The germline V gene has CDR1 SQVTM and CDR2 ANQGSEA. V dropped 1 base and J dropped 7 bases, with 13 bases sitting between them. The CDR3 loop spans 14 amino acids. CDR3: CSVEGGQGTEKLFF. The CDR3 coding sequence is TGCAGCGTTGAAGGGGGGCAGGGGACTGAAAAACTGTTTTTT.

CDR3 DNA: TGTGCCAGCAGCTTAGCGCAGGACACTGAAGCTTTCTTT. This gives the protein CASSLAQDTEAFF. V gene TRBV7-2 combines with J gene TRBJ1-1, with no clear D. This CDR3 is built from 13 residues. CDR1 and CDR2 (germline): SGHTA, FQGNSA. V was cut by 0 bases and J by 3 bases, with 5 bases left in between.

The rearrangement links TRBV6-1 to TRBJ1-5; tentatively, D is TRBD1 (5 bases). Looked up from germline, CDR1 is MNHNS and CDR2 is SASEGT. Between the trimmed V and J ends, which lost 2 bases and 6 bases, there was a span of 17 bases. This CDR3 has 16 residues. CDR3: CASSEFGGSLIQPQHF. The CDR3 DNA sequence: TGTGCCAGCAGTGAATTCGGGGGTAGTTTGATTCAGCCCCAGCATTTT.

For the CDR3, the DNA is TGTGCCTGGAGTGTACCCCCAGGGGCGACTGAAGCTTTCTTT. Protein sequence: CAWSVPPGATEAFF. The rearrangement uses TRBV30 and TRBJ1-1, with D possibly TRBD1 on 6 matching bases. This CDR3 is built from 14 residues. Trimming pared 0 bases from V and 5 bases from J, leaving 13 bases between. Germline V gene lookup returns CDR1 GTSNPN and CDR2 SVGIG (reference sequence).

The chain employs TRBV19 and TRBJ2-1; a possible D gene is TRBD2 (6 bases). Germline V gives CDR1 LNHDA, CDR2 SQIVND (reference sequence). V lost 4 bases and J lost 8, with 15 bases in between. The CDR3 covers 14 residues. The CDR3: CASSNTGRTDEQFF. The CDR3 DNA follows: TGTGCCAGTAGTAATACCGGGAGAACGGATGAGCAGTTCTTC.

This clone was observed a few times. The rearrangement joins TRBV3-1 (or the pseudogene TRBV3-2) to TRBJ1-6, with TRBD1 matching over 8 bases. CDR3 length equals 12 residues. V trimming: 6 bases; J trimming: 12 bases; junction bases outside the gene matches: 4. Germline CDR1 and CDR2: LGHDT and YNNKEL (reference sequence). Here the CDR3 DNA reads TGTGCCAGCAGACAGGGGGAAAGACCCCTCCACTTT. Translation gives CASRQGERPLHF.

Remarks on this clone: A read error may account for a junction end that differs from germline. The chain uses TRBV19 and TRBJ2-1, with D unresolved. This CDR3 spans 13 amino acids. The V gene's germline CDR1 is LNHDA and CDR2 SQIVND (reference sequence). The CDR3, as DNA: TGTGCCAGTAGTATGTCCTCCCACAATGAGCAGTTCTTC. It translates to CASSMSSHNEQFF.

The V and J genes are TRBV11-2 and TRBJ1-1, with 9 nucleotides matching TRBD1. V gave up 5 bases and J gave up 5 bases; unmatched junction bases: 6. Germline CDR1 reads SGHAT; CDR2 reads FQNNGV. This CDR3 spans 14 amino acids. The CDR3 sequence is CASSVDRGGTEAFF. The DNA of the CDR3 is TGTGCCAGCAGCGTCGACAGGGGGGGGACTGAAGCTTTCTTT.

This clone turned up a few times. The chain uses TRBV5-4 and TRBJ2-2, with 9 positions matching TRBD2. Trimming cost V 4 bases and J 2 bases; bases outside gene matches: 6. This CDR3 contains 16 residues. Germline loops: CDR1 SGHNT, CDR2 YYREEE (reference sequence). DNA of the CDR3: TGTGCCAGCAGCACCCAGACTAGCGGTAACACCGGGGAGCTGTTTTTT. Encoded protein: CASSTQTSGNTGELFF.

The rearrangement uses TRBV5-1 and TRBJ1-2; TRBD1 matches 7 bases. J gave up 6 bases and V 5 bases, and 7 bases lay outside the gene matches. Germline assignment: CDR1 SGHRS and CDR2 YFSETQ. This CDR3 has 13 residues. This CDR3 reads CASSRTGADGYTF. The CDR3 coding sequence is TGCGCCAGCAGTAGAACAGGGGCGGATGGCTACACCTTC.

The CDR3 spells CASSFILAGGTSSYNEQFF. The DNA for the CDR3 is TGTGCCAGCAGTTTTATACTAGCGGGAGGAACGAGCTCCTACAATGAGCAGTTCTTC. J is TRBJ2-1 and V is TRBV28; 12 bases line up with TRBD2. CDR1 is MDHEN and CDR2 is SYDVKM in the germline V gene. The junction had 9 bases not matched to a gene; V was cut back by 3 bases and J by 0 bases. The CDR3 is 19 amino acids.

This sequence joins TRBV5-1 and TRBJ2-6; perhaps TRBD2 as D (6 bases). This CDR3 region has 17 residues. Germline V CDR1 and CDR2: SGHRS, YFSETQ. Between the trimmed V and J ends, which lost 0 bases and 2 bases, there was a span of 12 bases. The DNA for the CDR3 is TGCGCCAGCAGCTTGGTCCCCCCTAGCGCTGGGGCCAACGTCCTGACTTTC. It specifies CASSLVPPSAGANVLTF.

A word on this clone: Other DNA sequences from this sample encode an identical CDR3 as well. The rearrangement joins TRBV11-2 to TRBJ2-1, with TRBD2 matching over 12 bases. V lost 1 base and J lost 4; bases outside the gene matches: 2. Germline V gene data show CDR1 as SGHAT and CDR2 as FQNNGV. CDR3 length: 16 amino acids. CDR3 amino acids: CASSLAGLAGYNEQFF. CDR3 DNA: TGTGCCAGCAGCTTAGCAGGACTAGCGGGGTACAATGAGCAGTTCTTC. The whole variable domain, filled in from reference TRBV11-2 and TRBJ2-1, reads EAGVAQSPRYKIIEKRQSVAFWCNPISGHATLYWYQQILGQGPKLLIQFQNNGVVDDSQLPKDRFSAERLKGVDSTLKIQPAKLEDSAVYLCASSLAGLAGYNEQFFGPGTRLTVL.

V is TRBV10-1 and J is TRBJ1-4; possible D gene TRBD1, 6 bases. The germline V gene encodes CDR1 WNHNN and CDR2 SYGVQD (reference sequence). Deletions cut 4 bases from V and 7 bases from J, with 13 bases between. The length of the CDR3 is 14 residues. CDR3 sequence: CASSASGDGEKLFF. The CDR3 region has the DNA TGCGCCAGCAGTGCTTCAGGGGATGGTGAAAAACTGTTTTTT.

V is TRBV19 and J is TRBJ1-2, with D possibly matching TRBD1 (6 bases). Trimming cost V 1 base and J 8 bases, with 17 bases left between them. The germline CDR1 and CDR2 sequences are LNHDA and SQIVND (reference sequence). The CDR3 consists of 15 residues. In nucleotides, the CDR3 is TGTGCCAGTAGTATAGGAGGCCTGGGGGCTGGAGGCTACACCTTC. Encoded protein: CASSIGGLGAGGYTF. Full variable domain (remainder filled in from reference TRBV19 and TRBJ1-2): DGGITQSPKYLFRKEGQNVTLSCEQNLNHDAMYWYRQDPGQGLRLIYYSQIVNDFQKGDIAEGYSVSREKKESFPLTVTSAQKNPTAFYLCASSIGGLGAGGYTFGSGTRLTVV.

Written as DNA, the CDR3 is TGTGCCAGCAGCCTTGGATGGGGCCTAGCCAAAAACATTCAGTACTTC. The encoded protein is CASSLGWGLAKNIQYF. The rearrangement joins TRBV7-6 to TRBJ2-4; D perhaps matches TRBD1 (5 bases). The germline CDR1 and CDR2 sequences are SGHVS and FNYEAQ. The CDR3 extends over 16 amino acids. V was trimmed by 5 bases and J by 0 bases, leaving 14 bases between them. The entire variable domain, with the rest obtained from reference TRBV7-6 and TRBJ2-4, is as follows: GAGVSQSPRYKVTKRGQDVALRCDPISGHVSLYWYRQALGQGPEFLTYFNYEAQQDKSGLPNDRFSAERPEGSISTLTIQRTEQRDSAMYRCASSLGWGLAKNIQYFGAGTRLSVL.

V gene TRBV29-1 combines with J gene TRBJ1-1; 7 bases are a match to TRBD1. This CDR3 contains 12 residues. Germline loops: CDR1 SQVTM, CDR2 ANQGSEA. After removal of 4 bases from V and 11 bases from J, the junction contained 10 bases not matched to a gene. CDR3 bases: TGCAGCGTTGCGTTTACGGGACAGAAGGCTTTCTTT. This encodes CSVAFTGQKAFF. The complete variable domain, with remaining parts taken from reference TRBV29-1 and TRBJ1-1, reads SAVISQKPSRDICQRGTSLTIQCQVDSQVTMMFWYRQQPGQSLTLIATANQGSEATYESGFVIDKFPISRPNLTFSTLTVSNMSPEDSSIYLCSVAFTGQKAFFGQGTRLTVV.

The J gene is TRBJ2-3, the V gene TRBV13; 7 bases match TRBD2. CDR3 length equals 16 residues. V gave up 1 base and J gave up 3 bases; unmatched junction bases: 7. The V gene's germline CDR1 is PRHDT and CDR2 FYEKMQ (reference sequence). The chain's CDR3 is CASSLAPAGRTDTQYF. CDR3 sequence (DNA): TGTGCCAGCAGCTTAGCGCCAGCGGGAAGGACAGATACGCAGTATTTT. Based on the CDR3 plus reference TRBV13 and TRBJ2-3, the full variable domain is AAGVIQSPRHLIKEKRETATLKCYPIPRHDTVYWYQQGPGQDPQFLISFYEKMQSDKGSIPDRFSAQQFSDYHSELNMSSLELGDSALYFCASSLAPAGRTDTQYFGPGTRLTVL.